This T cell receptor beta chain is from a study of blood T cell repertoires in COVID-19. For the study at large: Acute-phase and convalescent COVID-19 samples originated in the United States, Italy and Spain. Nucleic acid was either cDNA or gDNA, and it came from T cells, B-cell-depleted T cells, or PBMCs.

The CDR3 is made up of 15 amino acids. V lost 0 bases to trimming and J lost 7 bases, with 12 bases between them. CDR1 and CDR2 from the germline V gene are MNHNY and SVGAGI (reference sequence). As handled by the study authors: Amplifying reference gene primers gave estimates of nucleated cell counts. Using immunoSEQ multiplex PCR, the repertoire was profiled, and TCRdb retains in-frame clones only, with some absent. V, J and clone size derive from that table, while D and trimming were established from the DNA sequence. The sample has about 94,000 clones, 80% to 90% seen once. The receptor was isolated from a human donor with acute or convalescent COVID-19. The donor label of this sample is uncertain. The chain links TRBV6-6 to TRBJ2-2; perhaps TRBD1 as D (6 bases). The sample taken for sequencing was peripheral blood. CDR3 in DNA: TGTGCCAGCAGTTACTCAACAGGGTCGAACGGGGAGCTGTTTTTT. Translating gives CASSYSTGSNGELFF.